Presented here are 6 T cell receptor beta chains from one specimen sequenced in a study of T cells in women clearing cervical HPV infection. Measured with immunoSEQ multiplex PCR; TCRdb has only the in-frame clones, and not every one. In total, the table holds roughly 29,000 clones. Sequenced material: blood buffy coat. These receptor sequences come from a woman aged 18-69 years with a cervical HPV16 infection that either progressed to CIN3+ or cleared (not recorded which).

Concerning this clone: The sequence runs out 3 residues before the end of the CDR3; the remainder is reconstructed from the germline J gene. The chain links TRBV23-1 to TRBJ2-2; 11 positions agree with TRBD2. TRBV23-1 is an ORF, and what it does is uncertain. The ends lost 2 bases at V and 2 bases at J; junction bases unmatched: 4. The CDR3 covers 17 residues. The CDR3 reads CASSQPGLAANTGELFF. The sequenced part of the CDR3 DNA is TGCGCCAGCAGTCAACCGGGACTAGCGGCTAACACCGGGGAG.

The CDR3: CASSLVQQGEAFF. The sequenced part of the CDR3 DNA is TGTGCCAGCAGCTTAGTGCAACAGGGGGAG. The V and J genes are TRBV7-9 and TRBJ1-1; 8 bases are shared with TRBD1. Read sequence stops 3 residues before the CDR3 end, and the germline J gene provides the missing end. Germline V CDR1 and CDR2: SEHNR, FQNEAQ (reference sequence). There are 13 residues in the CDR3.

In the case of this clone: The CDR3 end falls 3 residues outside the read, so it is completed with the germline J gene. The genes are TRBV10-3 and TRBJ2-3; 8 nucleotides align to TRBD2. CDR1 and CDR2 from the germline V gene are ENHRY and SYGVKD. The CDR3 covers 13 residues. The sequenced part of the CDR3 DNA is TGTGCCACGTGGAGCGGGGGCCAAGAGACG. Translation gives CATWSGGQET. The entire CDR3 is CATWSGGQETQYF.

As regards this clone: The CDR3 end falls 3 residues outside the read, so it is completed with the germline J gene. J is TRBJ1-1 and V is TRBV7-2, with no clear D. Germline V lookup: CDR1 SGHTA, CDR2 FQGNSA. V was cut by 2 bases and J by 0 bases, with 7 bases left in between. The CDR3 is made up of 14 amino acids. The CDR3 is CASSLTALNTEAFF. CDR3 bases read: TGTGCCAGCAGCTTAACAGCTTTGAACACTGAA. The full variable domain, its missing parts supplied by reference TRBV7-2 and TRBJ1-1, is GAGVSQSPSNKVTEKGKDVELRCDPISGHTALYWYRQSLGQGLEFLIYFQGNSAPDKSGLPSDRFSAERTGGSVSTLTIQRTQQEDSAVYLCASSLTALNTEAFFGQGTRLTVV.

A note on this clone: Sequencing ends 3 residues short of the CDR3 end; the germline J gene provides the rest. The chain couples TRBV6-2 or TRBV6-3 to TRBJ2-7; the match to TRBD1 covers 8 bases. Germline V gene data show CDR1 as MNHEY and CDR2 as SVGEGT. The V gene end was trimmed by 6 bases and the J gene end by 0 bases; junction bases not matched to a gene: 4. The CDR3 consists of 14 residues. The covered CDR3 bases are TGTGCCAGCAGCACAGGGGGGAGCTCCTACGAG. It yields the protein CASSTGGSSYE. The full CDR3 is CASSTGGSSYEQYF.

The part of the CDR3 DNA that was read is TGTGCCAGCAGCTTGGTAGCGGGAGTCATCGGTGAG. Its protein is CASSLVAGVIGE. The CDR3 in its entirety is CASSLVAGVIGEQFF. This sequence joins TRBV7-7 and TRBJ2-1, with 9 bases fitting TRBD2. From the germline J gene comes the end of the CDR3, since the read stops 3 residues before it. Germline CDR1 is SSHAT and CDR2 is FNYEAQ (reference sequence). The CDR3 runs to 15 residues. V lost 3 bases and J lost 9; bases outside the gene matches: 9.